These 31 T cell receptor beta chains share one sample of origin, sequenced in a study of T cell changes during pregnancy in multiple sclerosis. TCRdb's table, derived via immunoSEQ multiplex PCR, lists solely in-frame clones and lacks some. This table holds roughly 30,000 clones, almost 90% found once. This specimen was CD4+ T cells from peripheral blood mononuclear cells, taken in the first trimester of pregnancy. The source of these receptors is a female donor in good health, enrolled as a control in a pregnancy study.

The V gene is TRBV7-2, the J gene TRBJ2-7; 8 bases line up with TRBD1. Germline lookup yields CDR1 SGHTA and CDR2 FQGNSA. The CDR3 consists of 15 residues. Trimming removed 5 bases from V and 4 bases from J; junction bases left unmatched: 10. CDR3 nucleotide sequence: TGTGCCAGCAGCAGAGAGGGACAGGTTTGGTACGAGCAGTACTTC. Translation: CASSREGQVWYEQYF.

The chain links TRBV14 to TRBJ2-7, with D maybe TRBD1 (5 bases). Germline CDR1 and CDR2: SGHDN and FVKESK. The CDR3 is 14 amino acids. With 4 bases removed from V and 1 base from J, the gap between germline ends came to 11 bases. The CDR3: CASSPQQGSYEQYF. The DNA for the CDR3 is TGTGCCAGCAGCCCCCAGCAGGGTTCCTACGAGCAGTACTTC.

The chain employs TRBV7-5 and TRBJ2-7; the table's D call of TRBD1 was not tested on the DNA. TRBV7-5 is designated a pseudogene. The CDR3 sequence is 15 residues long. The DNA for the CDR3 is TGTGCCAGAAGCTTGTCGAGGGACAGGGTCCACGAGCAGTACTTC. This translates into CARSLSRDRVHEQYF.

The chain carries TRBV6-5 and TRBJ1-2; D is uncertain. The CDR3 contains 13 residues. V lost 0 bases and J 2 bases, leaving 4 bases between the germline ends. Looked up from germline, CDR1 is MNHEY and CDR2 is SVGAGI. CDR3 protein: CASSYSRNYGYTF. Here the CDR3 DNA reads TGTGCCAGCAGTTACTCCAGAAACTATGGCTACACCTTC.

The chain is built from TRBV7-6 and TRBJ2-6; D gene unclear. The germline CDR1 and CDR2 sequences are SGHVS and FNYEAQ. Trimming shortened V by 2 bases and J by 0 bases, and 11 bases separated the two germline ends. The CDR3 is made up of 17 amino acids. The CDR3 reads CASSLTALSSGANVLTF. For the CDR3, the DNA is TGTGCCAGCAGCTTAACCGCGCTTAGCTCTGGGGCCAACGTCCTGACTTTC.

In DNA form, the CDR3 reads TGTGCCACAGCGATTGACAGTATGAACACTGAAGCTTTCTTT. This sequence encodes CATAIDSMNTEAFF. V usage is TRBV2 and J usage is TRBJ1-1; a possible D gene is TRBD1 (5 bases). The CDR3 is made up of 14 amino acids. V was cut by 10 bases and J by 0 bases, with 15 bases left in between. Per germline, CDR1 SNHLY and CDR2 FYNNEI.

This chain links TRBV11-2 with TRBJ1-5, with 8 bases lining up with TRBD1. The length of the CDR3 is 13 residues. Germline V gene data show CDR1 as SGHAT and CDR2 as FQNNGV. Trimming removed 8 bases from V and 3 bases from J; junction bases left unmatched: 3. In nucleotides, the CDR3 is TGTGCCAGCGGGACAGGCCCCAATCAGCCCCAGCATTTT. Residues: CASGTGPNQPQHF.

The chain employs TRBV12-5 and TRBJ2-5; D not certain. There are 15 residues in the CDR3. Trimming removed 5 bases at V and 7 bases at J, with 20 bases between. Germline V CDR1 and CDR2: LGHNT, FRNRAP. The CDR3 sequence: CASGDGWIPSATQYF. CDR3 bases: TGTGCTAGTGGTGACGGGTGGATCCCCTCTGCGACCCAGTACTTC.

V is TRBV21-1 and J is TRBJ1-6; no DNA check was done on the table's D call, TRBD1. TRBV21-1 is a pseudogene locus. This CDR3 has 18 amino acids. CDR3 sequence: CASSKDRLVRGNNSPLHF. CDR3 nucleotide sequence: TGTGCCAGCAGCAAAGACAGGTTGGTCAGGGGTAATAATTCACCCCTCCACTTT.

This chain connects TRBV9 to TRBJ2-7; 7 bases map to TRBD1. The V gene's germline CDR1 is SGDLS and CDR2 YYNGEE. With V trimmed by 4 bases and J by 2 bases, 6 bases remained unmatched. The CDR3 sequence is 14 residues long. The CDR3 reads CASSTAQGPYEQYF. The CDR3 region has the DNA TGTGCCAGCAGCACCGCACAGGGGCCCTACGAGCAGTACTTC.

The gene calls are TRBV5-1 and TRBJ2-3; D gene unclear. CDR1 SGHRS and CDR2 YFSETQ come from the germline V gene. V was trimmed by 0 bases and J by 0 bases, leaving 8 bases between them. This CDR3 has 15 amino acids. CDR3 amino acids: CASSLDTSSTDTQYF. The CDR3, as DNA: TGCGCCAGCAGCTTGGACACCTCTAGCACAGATACGCAGTATTTT. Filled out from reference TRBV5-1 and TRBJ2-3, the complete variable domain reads KAGVTQTPRYLIKTRGQQVTLSCSPISGHRSVSWYQQTPGQGLQFLFEYFSETQRNKGNFPGRFSGRQFSNSRSEMNVSTLELGDSALYLCASSLDTSSTDTQYFGPGTRLTVL.

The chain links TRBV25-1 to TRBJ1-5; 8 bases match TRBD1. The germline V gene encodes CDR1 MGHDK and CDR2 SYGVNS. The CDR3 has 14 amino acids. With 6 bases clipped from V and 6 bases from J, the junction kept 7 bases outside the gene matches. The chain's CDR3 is CASSEDRAAQPQHF. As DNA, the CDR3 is TGTGCCAGCAGCGAGGACAGGGCAGCTCAGCCCCAGCATTTT.

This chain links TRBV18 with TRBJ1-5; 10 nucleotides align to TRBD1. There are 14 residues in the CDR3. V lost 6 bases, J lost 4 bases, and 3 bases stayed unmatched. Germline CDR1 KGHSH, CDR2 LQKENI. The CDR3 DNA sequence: TGTGCCAGCTCGCGGGACAGGGGAAATCAGCCCCAGCATTTT. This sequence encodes CASSRDRGNQPQHF.

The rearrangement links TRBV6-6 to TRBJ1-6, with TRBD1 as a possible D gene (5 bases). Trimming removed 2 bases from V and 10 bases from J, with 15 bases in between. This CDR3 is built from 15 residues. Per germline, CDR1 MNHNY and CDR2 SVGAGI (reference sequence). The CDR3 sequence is CASSYRPGLGSPLHF. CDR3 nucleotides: TGTGCCAGCAGTTACAGGCCAGGGTTGGGGTCACCCCTCCACTTT.

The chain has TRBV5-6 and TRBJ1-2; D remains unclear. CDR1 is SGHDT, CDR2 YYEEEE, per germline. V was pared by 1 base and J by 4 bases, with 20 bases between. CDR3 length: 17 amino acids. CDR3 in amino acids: CASSLYLRLRDAYGYTF. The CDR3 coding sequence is TGTGCCAGCAGCTTGTATCTGAGGCTGCGCGATGCCTATGGCTACACCTTC.

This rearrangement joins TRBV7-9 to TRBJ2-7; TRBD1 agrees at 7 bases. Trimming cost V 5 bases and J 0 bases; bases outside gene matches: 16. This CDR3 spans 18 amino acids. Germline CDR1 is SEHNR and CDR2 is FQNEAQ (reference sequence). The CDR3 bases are TGTGCCAGCAGCACGACAGGGTTTAATGCTTTGGGCTCCTACGAGCAGTACTTC. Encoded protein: CASSTTGFNALGSYEQYF.

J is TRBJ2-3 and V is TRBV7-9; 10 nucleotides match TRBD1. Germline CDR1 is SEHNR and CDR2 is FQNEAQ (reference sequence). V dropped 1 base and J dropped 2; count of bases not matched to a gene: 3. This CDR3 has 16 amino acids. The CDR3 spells CASSLGDRGVTDTQYF. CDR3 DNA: TGTGCCAGCAGCTTAGGGGACAGGGGCGTCACAGATACGCAGTATTTT.

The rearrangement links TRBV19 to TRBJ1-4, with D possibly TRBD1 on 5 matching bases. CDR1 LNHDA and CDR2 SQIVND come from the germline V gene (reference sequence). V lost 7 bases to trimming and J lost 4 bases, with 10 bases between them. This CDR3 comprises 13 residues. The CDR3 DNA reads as TGTGCCAGTATGGGGCAACGTAATGAAAAACTGTTTTTT. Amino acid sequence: CASMGQRNEKLFF.

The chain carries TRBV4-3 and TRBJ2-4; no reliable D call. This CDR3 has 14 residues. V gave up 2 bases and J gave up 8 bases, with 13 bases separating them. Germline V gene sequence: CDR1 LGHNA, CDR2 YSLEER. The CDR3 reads CASSQSRASDIQYF. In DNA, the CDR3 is TGCGCCAGCAGCCAAAGTCGAGCGTCGGACATTCAGTACTTC.

The CDR3 DNA reads TGTGCCAGCAGCTTAGATCTAGGGGGTTACAATGAGCAGTTCTTC. Protein: CASSLDLGGYNEQFF. This rearrangement joins TRBV11-2 to TRBJ2-1; perhaps TRBD1 as D (6 bases). Germline CDR1 SGHAT, CDR2 FQNNGV. V was cut by 0 bases and J by 4 bases, with 10 bases left in between. The CDR3 runs 15 residues.

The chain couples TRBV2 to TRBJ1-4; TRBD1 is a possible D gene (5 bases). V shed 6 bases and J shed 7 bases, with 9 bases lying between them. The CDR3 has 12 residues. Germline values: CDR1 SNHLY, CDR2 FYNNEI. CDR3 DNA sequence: TGTGCCAGCAGGTGGGGCCCTGAAAAACTGTTTTTT. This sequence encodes CASRWGPEKLFF.

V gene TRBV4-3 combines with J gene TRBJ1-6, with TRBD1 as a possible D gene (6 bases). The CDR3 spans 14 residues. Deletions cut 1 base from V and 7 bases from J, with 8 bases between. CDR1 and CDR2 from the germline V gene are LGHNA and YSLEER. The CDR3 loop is CASSQGDTNSPLHF. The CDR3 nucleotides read TGCGCCAGCAGCCAAGGGGACACAAATTCACCCCTCCACTTT.

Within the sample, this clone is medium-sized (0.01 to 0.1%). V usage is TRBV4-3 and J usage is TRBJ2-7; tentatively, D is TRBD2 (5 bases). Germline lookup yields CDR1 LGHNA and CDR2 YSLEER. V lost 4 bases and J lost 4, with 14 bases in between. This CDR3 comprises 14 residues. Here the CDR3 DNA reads TGCGCCAGCAGCCGCGCGGAGGCGCGATACGAGCAGTACTTC. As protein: CASSRAEARYEQYF.

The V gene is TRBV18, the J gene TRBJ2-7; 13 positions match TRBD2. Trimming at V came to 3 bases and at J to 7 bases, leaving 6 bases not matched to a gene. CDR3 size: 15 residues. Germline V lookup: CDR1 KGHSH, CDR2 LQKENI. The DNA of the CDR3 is TGTGCCAGCTCACCTCCACTAGCGGGGGGGAGGGAGCAGTACTTC. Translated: CASSPPLAGGREQYF.

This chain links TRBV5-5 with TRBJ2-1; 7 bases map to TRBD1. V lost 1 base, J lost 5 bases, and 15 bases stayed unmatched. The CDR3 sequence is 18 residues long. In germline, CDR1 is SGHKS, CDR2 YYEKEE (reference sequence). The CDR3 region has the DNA TGTGCCAGCAGCTTGTTTGGGTGGACAGGAGTGGGGGACAATGAGCAGTTCTTC. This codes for CASSLFGWTGVGDNEQFF.

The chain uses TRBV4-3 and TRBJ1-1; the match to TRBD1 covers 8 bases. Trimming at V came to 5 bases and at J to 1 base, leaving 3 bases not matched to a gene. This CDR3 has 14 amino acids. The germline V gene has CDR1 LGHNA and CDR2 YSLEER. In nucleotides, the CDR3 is TGCGCCAGCAGCGGAGACAGGGGGAACACTGAAGCTTTCTTT. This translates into CASSGDRGNTEAFF.

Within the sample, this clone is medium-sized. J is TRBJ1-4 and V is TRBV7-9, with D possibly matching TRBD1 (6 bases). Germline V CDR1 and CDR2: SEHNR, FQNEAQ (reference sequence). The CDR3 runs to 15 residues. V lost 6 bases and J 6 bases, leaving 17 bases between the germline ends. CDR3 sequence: CASRLDGGRDEKLFF. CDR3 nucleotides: TGTGCCAGCAGACTAGACGGGGGGCGGGATGAAAAACTGTTTTTT. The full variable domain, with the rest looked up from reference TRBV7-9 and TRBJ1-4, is DTGVSQNPRHKITKRGQNVTFRCDPISEHNRLYWYRQTLGQGPEFLTYFQNEAQLEKSRLLSDRFSAERPKGSFSTLEIQRTEQGDSAMYLCASRLDGGRDEKLFFGSGTQLSVL.

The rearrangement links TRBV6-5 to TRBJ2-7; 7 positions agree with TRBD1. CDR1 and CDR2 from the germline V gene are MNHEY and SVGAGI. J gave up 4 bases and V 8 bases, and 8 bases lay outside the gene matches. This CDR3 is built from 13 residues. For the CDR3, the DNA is TGTGCCAGCTCCCGGGACAGAAGATACGAGCAGTACTTC. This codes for CASSRDRRYEQYF.

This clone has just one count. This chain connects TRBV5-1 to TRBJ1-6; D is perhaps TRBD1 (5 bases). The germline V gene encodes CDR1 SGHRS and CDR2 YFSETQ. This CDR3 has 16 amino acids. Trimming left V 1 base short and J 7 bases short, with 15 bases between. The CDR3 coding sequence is TGCGCCAGCAGCTTGTGGGGCAGGAACGTCAATTCACCCCTCCACTTT. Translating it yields CASSLWGRNVNSPLHF.

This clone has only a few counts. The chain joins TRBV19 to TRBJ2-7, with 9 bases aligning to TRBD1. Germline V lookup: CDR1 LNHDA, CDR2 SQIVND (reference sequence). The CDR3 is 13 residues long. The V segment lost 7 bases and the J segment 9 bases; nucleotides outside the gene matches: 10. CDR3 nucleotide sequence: TGTGCCAGTAACCCCGGACAGGGGATCGGGCAGTACTTC. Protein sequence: CASNPGQGIGQYF.

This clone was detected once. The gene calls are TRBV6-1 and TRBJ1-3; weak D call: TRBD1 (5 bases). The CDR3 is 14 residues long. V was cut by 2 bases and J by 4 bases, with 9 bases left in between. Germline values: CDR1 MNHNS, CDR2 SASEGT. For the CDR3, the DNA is TGTGCCAGCAGTGAACAGCAGGGAGGAAACACCATATATTTT. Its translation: CASSEQQGGNTIYF.